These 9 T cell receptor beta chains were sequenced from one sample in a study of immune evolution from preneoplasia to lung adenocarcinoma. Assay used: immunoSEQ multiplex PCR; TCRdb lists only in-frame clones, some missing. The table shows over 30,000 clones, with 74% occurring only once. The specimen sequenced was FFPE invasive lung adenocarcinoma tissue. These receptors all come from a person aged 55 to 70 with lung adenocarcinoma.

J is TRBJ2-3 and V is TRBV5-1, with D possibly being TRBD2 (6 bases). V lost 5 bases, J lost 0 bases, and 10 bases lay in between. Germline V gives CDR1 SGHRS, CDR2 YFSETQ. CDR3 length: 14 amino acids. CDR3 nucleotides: TGCGCCAGCAGTACCGGGACTAGCACAGATACGCAGTATTTT. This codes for CASSTGTSTDTQYF.

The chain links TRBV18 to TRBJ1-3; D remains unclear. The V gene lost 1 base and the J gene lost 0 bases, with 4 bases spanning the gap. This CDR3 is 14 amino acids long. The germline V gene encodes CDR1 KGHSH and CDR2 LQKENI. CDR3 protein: CASSPLRSGNTIYF. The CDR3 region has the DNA TGTGCCAGCTCACCACTCCGCTCTGGAAACACCATATATTTT.

The CDR3 DNA is TGTGCTAGTGGTTTGGGATCGGGGGGAAACACAGATACGCAGTATTTT. Amino acids: CASGLGSGGNTDTQYF. The J gene is TRBJ2-3, the V gene TRBV12-5; 7 nucleotides agree with TRBD2. This CDR3 has 16 amino acids. V trimming: 1 base; J trimming: 2 bases; junction bases outside the gene matches: 6. Germline CDR1 and CDR2: LGHNT and FRNRAP.

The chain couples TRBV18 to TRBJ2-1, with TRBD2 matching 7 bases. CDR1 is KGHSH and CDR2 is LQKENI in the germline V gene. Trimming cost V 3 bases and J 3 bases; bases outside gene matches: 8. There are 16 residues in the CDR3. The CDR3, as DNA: TGTGCCAGCTCACCGGGAGGGGCTAGGGGCTACAATGAGCAGTTCTTC. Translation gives CASSPGGARGYNEQFF. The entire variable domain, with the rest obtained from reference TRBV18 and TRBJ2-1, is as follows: NAGVMQNPRHLVRRRGQEARLRCSPMKGHSHVYWYRQLPEEGLKFMVYLQKENIIDESGMPKERFSAEFPKEGPSILRIQQVVRGDSAAYFCASSPGGARGYNEQFFGPGTRLTVL.

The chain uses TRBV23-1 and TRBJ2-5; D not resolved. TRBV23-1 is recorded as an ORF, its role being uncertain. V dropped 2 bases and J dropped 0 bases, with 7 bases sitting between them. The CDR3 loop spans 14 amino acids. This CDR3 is CASSQGWNQETQYF. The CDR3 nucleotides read TGCGCCAGCAGTCAAGGCTGGAACCAAGAGACCCAGTACTTC.

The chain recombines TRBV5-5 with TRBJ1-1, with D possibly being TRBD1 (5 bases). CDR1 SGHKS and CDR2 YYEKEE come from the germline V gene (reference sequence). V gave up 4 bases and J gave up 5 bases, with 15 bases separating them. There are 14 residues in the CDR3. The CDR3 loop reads CASSAYDRRTEAFF. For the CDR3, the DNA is TGTGCCAGCAGCGCATACGACAGAAGGACTGAAGCTTTCTTT. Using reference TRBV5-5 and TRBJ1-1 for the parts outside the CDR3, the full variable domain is DAGVTQSPTHLIKTRGQQVTLRCSPISGHKSVSWYQQVLGQGPQFIFQYYEKEERGRGNFPDRFSARQFPNYSSELNVNALLLGDSALYLCASSAYDRRTEAFFGQGTRLTVV.

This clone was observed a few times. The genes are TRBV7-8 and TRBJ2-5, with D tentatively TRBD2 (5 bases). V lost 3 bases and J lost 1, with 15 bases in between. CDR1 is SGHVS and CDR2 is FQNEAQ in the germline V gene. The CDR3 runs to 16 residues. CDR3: CASSLGLERFQETQYF. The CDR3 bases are TGTGCCAGCAGCTTGGGGTTGGAGCGGTTCCAAGAGACCCAGTACTTC.

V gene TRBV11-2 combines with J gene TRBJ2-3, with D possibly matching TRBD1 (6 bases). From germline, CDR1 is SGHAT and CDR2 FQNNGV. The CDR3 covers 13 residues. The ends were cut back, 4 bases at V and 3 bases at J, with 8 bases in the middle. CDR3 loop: CASSYQGTDTQYF. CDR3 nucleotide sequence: TGTGCCAGCAGCTATCAGGGGACAGATACGCAGTATTTT.

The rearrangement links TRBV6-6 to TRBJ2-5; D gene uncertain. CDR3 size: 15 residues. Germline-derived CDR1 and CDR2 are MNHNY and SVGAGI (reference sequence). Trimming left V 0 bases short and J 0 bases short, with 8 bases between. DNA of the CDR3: TGTGCCAGCAGTTACTCTTGGAGAGACCAAGAGACCCAGTACTTC. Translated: CASSYSWRDQETQYF.